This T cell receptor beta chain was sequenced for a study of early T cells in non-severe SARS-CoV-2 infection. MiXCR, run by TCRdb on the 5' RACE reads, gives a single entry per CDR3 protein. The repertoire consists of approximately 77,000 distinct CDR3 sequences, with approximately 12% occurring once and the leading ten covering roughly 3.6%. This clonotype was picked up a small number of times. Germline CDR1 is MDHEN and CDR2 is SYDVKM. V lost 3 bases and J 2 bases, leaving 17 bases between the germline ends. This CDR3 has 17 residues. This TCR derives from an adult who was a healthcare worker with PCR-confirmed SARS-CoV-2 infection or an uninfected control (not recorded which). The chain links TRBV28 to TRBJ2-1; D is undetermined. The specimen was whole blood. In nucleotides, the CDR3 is TGTGCCAGCAGTTTCGGTAGTGCAAGCGAGACCTACAATGAGCAGTTCTTC. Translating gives CASSFGSASETYNEQFF. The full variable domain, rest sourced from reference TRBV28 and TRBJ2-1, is DVKVTQSSRYLVKRTGEKVFLECVQDMDHENMFWYRQDPGLGLRLIYFSYDVKMKEKGDIPEGYSVSREKKERFSLILESASTNQTSMYLCASSFGSASETYNEQFFGPGTRLTVL.